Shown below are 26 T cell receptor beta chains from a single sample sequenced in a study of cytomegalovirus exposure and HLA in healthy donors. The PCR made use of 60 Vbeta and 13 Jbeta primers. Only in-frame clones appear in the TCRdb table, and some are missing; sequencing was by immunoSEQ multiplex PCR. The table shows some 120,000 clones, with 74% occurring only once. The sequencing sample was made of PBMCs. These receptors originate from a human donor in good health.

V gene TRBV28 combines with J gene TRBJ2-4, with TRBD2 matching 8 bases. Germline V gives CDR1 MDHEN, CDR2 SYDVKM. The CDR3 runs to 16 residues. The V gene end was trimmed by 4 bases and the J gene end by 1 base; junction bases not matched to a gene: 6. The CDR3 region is CASSSGGPNAKNIQYF. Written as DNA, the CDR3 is TGTGCCAGCAGTTCGGGGGGGCCGAATGCCAAAAACATTCAGTACTTC.

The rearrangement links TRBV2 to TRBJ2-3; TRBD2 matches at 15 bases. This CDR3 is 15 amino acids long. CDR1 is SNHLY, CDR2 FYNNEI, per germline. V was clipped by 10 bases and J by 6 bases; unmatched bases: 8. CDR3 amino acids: CAKRTSGGASDTQYF. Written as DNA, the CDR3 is TGTGCCAAACGGACTAGCGGGGGGGCCTCGGATACGCAGTATTTT. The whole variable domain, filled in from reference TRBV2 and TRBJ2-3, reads EPEVTQTPSHQVTQMGQEVILRCVPISNHLYFYWYRQILGQKVEFLVSFYNNEISEKSEIFDDQFSVERPDGSNFTLKIRSTKLEDSAMYFCAKRTSGGASDTQYFGPGTRLTVL.

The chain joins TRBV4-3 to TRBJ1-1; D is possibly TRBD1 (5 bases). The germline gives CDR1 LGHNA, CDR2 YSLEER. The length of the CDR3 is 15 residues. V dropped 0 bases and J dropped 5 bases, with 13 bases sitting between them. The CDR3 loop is CASSQDDAGGTEAFF. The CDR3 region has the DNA TGCGCCAGCAGCCAAGATGACGCCGGGGGAACTGAAGCTTTCTTT.

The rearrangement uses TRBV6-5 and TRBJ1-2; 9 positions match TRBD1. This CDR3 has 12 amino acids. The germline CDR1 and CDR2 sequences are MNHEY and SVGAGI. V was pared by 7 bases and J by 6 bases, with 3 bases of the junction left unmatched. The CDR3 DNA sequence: TGTGCCAGCACCGACAGGGGGAATGGCTACACCTTC. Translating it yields CASTDRGNGYTF.

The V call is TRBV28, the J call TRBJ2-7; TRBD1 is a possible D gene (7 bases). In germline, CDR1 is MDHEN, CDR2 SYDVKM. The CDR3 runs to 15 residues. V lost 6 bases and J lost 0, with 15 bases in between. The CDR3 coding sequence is TGTGCCAGCAGCGGGGCAGGGGGGTCCTCCTACGAGCAGTACTTC. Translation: CASSGAGGSSYEQYF. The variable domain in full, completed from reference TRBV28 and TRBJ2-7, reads DVKVTQSSRYLVKRTGEKVFLECVQDMDHENMFWYRQDPGLGLRLIYFSYDVKMKEKGDIPEGYSVSREKKERFSLILESASTNQTSMYLCASSGAGGSSYEQYFGPGTRLTVT.

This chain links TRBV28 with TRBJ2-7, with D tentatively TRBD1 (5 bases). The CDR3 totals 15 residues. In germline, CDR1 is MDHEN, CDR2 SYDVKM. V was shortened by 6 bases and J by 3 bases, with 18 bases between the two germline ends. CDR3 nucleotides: TGTGCCAGCAGGCACCCGAAGGGCACAGGCTACGAGCAGTACTTC. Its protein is CASRHPKGTGYEQYF.

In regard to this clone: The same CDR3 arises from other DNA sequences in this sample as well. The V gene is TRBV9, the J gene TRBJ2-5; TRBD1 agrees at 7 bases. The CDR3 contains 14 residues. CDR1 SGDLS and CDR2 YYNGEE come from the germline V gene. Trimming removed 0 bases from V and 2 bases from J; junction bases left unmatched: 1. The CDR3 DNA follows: TGTGCCAGCAGCGTAGGACAGGGTCAAGAGACCCAGTACTTC. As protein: CASSVGQGQETQYF.

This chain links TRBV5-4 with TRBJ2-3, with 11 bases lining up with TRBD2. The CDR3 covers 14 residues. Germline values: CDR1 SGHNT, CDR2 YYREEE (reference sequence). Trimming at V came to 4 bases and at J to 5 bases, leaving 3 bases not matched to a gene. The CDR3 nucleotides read TGTGCCAGCAGCACAGGACTAGCGGGAGATACGCAGTATTTT. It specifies CASSTGLAGDTQYF.

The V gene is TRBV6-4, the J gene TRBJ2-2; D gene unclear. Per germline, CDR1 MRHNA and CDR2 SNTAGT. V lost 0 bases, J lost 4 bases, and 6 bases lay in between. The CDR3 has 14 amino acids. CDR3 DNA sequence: TGTGCCAGCAGTGACTCCGCTAGCACCGGGGAGCTGTTTTTT. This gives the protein CASSDSASTGELFF.

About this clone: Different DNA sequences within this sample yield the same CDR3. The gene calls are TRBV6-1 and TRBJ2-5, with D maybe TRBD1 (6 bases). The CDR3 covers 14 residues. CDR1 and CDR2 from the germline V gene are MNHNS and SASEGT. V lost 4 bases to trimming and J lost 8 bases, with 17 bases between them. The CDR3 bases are TGTGCCAGCAGTGGAGGAACCCGACAGGCCACCCAGTACTTC. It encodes CASSGGTRQATQYF.

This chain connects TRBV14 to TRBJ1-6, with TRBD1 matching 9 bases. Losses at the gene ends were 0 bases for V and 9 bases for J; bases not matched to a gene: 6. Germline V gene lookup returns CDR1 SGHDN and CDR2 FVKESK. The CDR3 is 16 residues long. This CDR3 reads CASSQEGTGSVSPLHF. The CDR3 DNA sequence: TGTGCCAGCAGCCAAGAGGGGACAGGGTCGGTTTCACCCCTCCACTTT. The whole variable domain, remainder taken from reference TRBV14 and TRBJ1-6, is EAGVTQFPSHSVIEKGQTVTLRCDPISGHDNLYWYRRVMGKEIKFLLHFVKESKQDESGMPNNRFLAERTGGTYSTLKVQPAELEDSGVYFCASSQEGTGSVSPLHFGNGTRLTVT.

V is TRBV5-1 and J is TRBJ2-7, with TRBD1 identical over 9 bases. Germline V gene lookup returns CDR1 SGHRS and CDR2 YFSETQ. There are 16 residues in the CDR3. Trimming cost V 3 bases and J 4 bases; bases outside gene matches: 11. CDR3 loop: CASSSIPGTGIYEQYF. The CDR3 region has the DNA TGCGCCAGCAGCTCAATTCCCGGGACAGGGATATACGAGCAGTACTTC.

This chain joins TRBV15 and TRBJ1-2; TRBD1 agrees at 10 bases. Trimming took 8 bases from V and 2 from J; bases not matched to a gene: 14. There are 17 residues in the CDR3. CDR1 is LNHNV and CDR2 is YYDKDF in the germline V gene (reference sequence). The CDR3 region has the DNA TGTGCCACCTCTCCGGGACAGGGGTGGATAGGAAACTATGGCTACACCTTC. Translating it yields CATSPGQGWIGNYGYTF.

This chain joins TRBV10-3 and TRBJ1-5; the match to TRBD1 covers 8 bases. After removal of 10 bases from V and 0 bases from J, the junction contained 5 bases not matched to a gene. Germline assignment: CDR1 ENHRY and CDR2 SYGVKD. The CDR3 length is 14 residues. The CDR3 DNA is TGTGCCACCCGGGACAGGAATAGCAATCAGCCCCAGCATTTT. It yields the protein CATRDRNSNQPQHF.

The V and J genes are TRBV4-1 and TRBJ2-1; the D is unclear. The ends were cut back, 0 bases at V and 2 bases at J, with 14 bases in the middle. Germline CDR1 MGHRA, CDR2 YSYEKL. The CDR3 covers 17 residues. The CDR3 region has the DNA TGCGCCAGCAGCCAAGAGTTCGGCGGTAGCCCCTACAATGAGCAGTTCTTC. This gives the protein CASSQEFGGSPYNEQFF.

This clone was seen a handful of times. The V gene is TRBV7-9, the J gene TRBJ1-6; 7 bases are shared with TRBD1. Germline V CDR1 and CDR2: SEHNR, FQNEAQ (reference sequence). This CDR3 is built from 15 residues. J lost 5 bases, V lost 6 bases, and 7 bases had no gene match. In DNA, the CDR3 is TGTGCCAGCAGAAATCACAGGGGAGATAATTCACCCCTCCACTTT. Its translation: CASRNHRGDNSPLHF.

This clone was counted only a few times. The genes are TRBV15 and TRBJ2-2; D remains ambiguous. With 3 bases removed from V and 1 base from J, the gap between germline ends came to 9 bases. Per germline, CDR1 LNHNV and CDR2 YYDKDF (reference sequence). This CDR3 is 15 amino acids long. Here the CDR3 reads CATSRGAGNTGELFF. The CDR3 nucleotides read TGTGCCACCAGCAGGGGTGCAGGGAACACCGGGGAGCTGTTTTTT.

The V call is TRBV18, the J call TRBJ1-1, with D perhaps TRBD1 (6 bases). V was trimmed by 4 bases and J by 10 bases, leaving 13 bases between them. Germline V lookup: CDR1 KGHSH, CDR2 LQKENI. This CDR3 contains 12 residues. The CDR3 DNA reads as TGTGCCAGCTCACTTAACAGGGAATTAGCTTTCTTT. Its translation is CASSLNRELAFF.

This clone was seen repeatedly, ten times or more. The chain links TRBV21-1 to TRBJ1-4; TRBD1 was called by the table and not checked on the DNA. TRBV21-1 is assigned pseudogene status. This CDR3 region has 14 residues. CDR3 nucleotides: TGTGCCAGCAGCCAGGGGGCTTTGGGTGAAAAACTGTTTTTT. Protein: CASSQGALGEKLFF.

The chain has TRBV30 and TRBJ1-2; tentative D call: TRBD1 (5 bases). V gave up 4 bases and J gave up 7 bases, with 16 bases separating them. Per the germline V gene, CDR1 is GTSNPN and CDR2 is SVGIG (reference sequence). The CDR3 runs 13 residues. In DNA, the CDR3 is TGTGCCTGGACATACGGGAGGGGAGGTGGCTACACCTTC. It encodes CAWTYGRGGGYTF.

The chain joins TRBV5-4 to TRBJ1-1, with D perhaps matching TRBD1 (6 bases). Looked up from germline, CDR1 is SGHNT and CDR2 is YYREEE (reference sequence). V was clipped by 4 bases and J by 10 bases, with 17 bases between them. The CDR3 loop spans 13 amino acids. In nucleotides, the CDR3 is TGTGCCAGCAGCGCAGGGGATCGGATTAGAGCTTTCTTT. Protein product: CASSAGDRIRAFF.

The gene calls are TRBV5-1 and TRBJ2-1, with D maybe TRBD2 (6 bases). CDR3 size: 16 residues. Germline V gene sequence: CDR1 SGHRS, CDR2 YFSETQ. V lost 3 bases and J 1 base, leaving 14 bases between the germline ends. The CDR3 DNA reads TGCGCCAGCAGCTCCCCCTACCGGGAGTCCTACAATGAGCAGTTCTTC. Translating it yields CASSSPYRESYNEQFF.

The CDR3 reads CASSLGLAQETQYF. The DNA for the CDR3 is TGCGCCAGCAGCTTGGGACTAGCGCAAGAGACCCAGTACTTC. The chain links TRBV5-1 to TRBJ2-5; TRBD2 matches at 8 bases. Germline trimming cut 0 bases from V and 2 bases from J; bases unmatched to any gene: 0. CDR1 and CDR2 (germline): SGHRS, YFSETQ. The CDR3 contains 14 residues.

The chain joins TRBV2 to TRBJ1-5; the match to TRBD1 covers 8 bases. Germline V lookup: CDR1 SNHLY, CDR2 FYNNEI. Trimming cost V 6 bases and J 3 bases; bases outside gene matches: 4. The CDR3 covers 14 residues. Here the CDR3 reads CASRWTGLNQPQHF. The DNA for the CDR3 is TGTGCCAGCAGGTGGACAGGGCTCAATCAGCCCCAGCATTTT.

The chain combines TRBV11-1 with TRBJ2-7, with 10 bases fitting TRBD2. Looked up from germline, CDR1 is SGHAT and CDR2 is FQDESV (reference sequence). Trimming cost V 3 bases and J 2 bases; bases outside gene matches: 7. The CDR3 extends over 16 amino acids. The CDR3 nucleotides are TGTGCCAGCAGCTTGCAGGCTAGCGGGGGTGCCTACGAGCAGTACTTC. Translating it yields CASSLQASGGAYEQYF.

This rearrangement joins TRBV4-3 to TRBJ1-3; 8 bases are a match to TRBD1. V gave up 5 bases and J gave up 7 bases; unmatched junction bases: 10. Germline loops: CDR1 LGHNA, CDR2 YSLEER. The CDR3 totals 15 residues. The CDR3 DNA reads TGCGCCAGCAGCGGACGACAGGGGTCGGGGAACACCATATATTTT. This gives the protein CASSGRQGSGNTIYF.